This TCR beta chain is drawn from a study of blood T cells in healthy people across ages (dated by TCRdb to between 2014 and 2017). Turning to the overall study: Template switching captured roughly one uniquely barcoded TCR beta cDNA molecule per two T cells in model experiments. To track age-related changes in TCR beta repertoire diversity, the study relied on deep sequencing normalized with unique cDNA molecular identifiers. The donors were split into four age groups: young (average around 15 years), middle-aged (39), aged (around 67) and long-lived (roughly 88). Donors of different ages were randomly distributed across sequencing lanes to avoid experimental bias. For two donors (one aged 18 to 29 and one aged 80 or older), the study analyzed two additional independent replicas of 1 million unique cDNA reads from the same blood draw.

Of note for this clonotype: What antigen it recognizes has not been identified. Base qualities are not at hand, and no much larger clone is one base apart.

Paper-wide results and their limitations: Donor CMV infection status was unknown, potentially confounding age-related changes in expanded clonotypes. Compared with the aged group, the long-lived group had more naive CD4+ T cells, fewer expanded clones and increased TCR diversity, suggesting age selection. Because profiling used bulk unsorted PBMCs, naive and antigen-experienced compartments could not be compared conclusively. Observed TCR beta diversity correlated strongly with the percentage of naive T cells measured by flow cytometry. Total diversity estimates from one million sequenced T cells were considered lower bounds and underestimates. As age increased, observed TCR beta diversity per million T cells dropped in a roughly linear way, and a significant reduction was already evident by age about 40.

The CDR3 covers 14 residues, taking in both the cysteine and the phenylalanine. Only CDR3 DNA remains: 42 bases, in frame from the first base. CDR1 and CDR2 (DFQATT, SNEGSKA) derive from the germline V gene (reference sequence). Systemically healthy Caucasian individuals from Russia, 39 in total and aged about 6 to 100 years, were included as donors. Roughly 10 milliliters of peripheral blood were drawn from each donor into EDTA-treated Vacutainer tubes. PBMCs were isolated by Ficoll-Paque density-gradient centrifugation, with at least 7 million obtained per sample. Total RNA was extracted from PBMCs with Trizol reagent, with at least 6 micrograms obtained per sample. For every donor, an aliquot of PBMCs went through flow cytometry to measure the percentages of naive CD45RAhigh/CD27high T cells. To prepare the library, 5' RACE was applied. The run used an Illumina HiSeq 2500. A second PCR of 7 to 11 cycles was run with a J-beta primer mix and a sample-barcoded 5' primer. A template-switch 5' adaptor carrying 12 random nucleotides introduced a unique molecular identifier onto each TCR beta cDNA molecule. Each sample yielded at least 2.5 million CDR3-containing paired-end reads. The Mint cDNA synthesis kit, primed by a TRBC-specific oligonucleotide, was used to synthesize first-strand cDNA from all RNA. All cDNA was treated with uracil-DNA glycosylase and then went through a first 18-cycle PCR with the universal primers M1SS and BC2_uni_R. The authors processed their data as follows. Each sample was normalized by randomly selecting 1 million high-quality reads, each carrying a distinct molecular identifier. Reads with shared molecular identifiers were discarded instead of being binned into consensus sequences. MiTCR, with a Q25 quality threshold and the strictest error-elimination algorithm, was used for CDR3 identification, clonotype clustering and error correction. A nonparametric unseen species model with Euler transformation was used to estimate a lower bound on total TCR beta diversity. TCRdb reworked the public reads: Q25 trimming with fastp, MiXCR clone assembly, productive beta chains retained. All rows with the same CDR3 protein become a single entry with the most common DNA and genes. V and J calls and clone size were set by TCRdb, not the authors. The sample records about 670,000 distinct CDR3 sequences, roughly 41% of which are singletons. The ten largest clonotypes hold 25% to 35% of the sample.

The sample consisted of blood. The clonotype was recovered from an elderly man in good health. The chain is encoded by TRBV20-1 joined to TRBJ2-7; 10 bases in between match TRBD1. The better agreement between TRBJ2-5 and the DNA end casts doubt on the J call. The nucleotide sequence is given as TGCAGTGCTAGACAGACAGGGGGCGTGGAGACCCAGTACTTC. Protein translation: CSARQTGGVETQYF.